These 18 T cell receptor beta chains were sequenced from one sample in a study of PD-1 blockade in mismatch repair-deficient tumors. Here immunoSEQ multiplex PCR was the method, and the copy in TCRdb shows in-frame clones only, minus some. This sample yields around 37,000 clones, of which 75% to 90% are seen a single time; less than 1.3% belongs to the top ten. The sample was PBMCs, taken around 40 weeks after starting pembrolizumab. The receptors here all came from an adult with mismatch repair-deficient cancer.

This clone was observed a few times. The J gene is TRBJ2-7, the V gene TRBV4-2; 7 bases are shared with TRBD2. There are 14 residues in the CDR3. Germline CDR1 is LGHNA and CDR2 is YNFKEQ. V shed 4 bases and J 2 bases; nucleotides not matched to a gene: 5. This CDR3 reads CASSPPGRTYEQYF. The CDR3 coding sequence is TGTGCCAGCAGCCCCCCCGGGAGGACCTACGAGCAGTACTTC.

The chain combines TRBV4-2 with TRBJ2-2; a weak D match, TRBD1 (6 bases). The CDR3 runs to 16 residues. CDR1 is LGHNA, CDR2 YNFKEQ, per germline. Trimming stripped 3 bases from V and 5 bases from J, with 16 bases between. The CDR3 DNA is TGTGCCAGCAGCCAGGTACAGGGTGGGTTTACCGGGGAGCTGTTTTTT. Amino acid sequence: CASSQVQGGFTGELFF.

V is TRBV21-1 and J is TRBJ2-5; TRBD2, the D gene given by the table, was not confirmed from the DNA. TRBV21-1 is assigned pseudogene status. The CDR3 sequence is 11 residues long. As DNA, the CDR3 is TGTGCCAGCAGCAAAGACGGGACCCAGTACTTC. It specifies CASSKDGTQYF.

V is TRBV7-9 and J is TRBJ1-5, with TRBD1 identical over 12 bases. The length of the CDR3 is 19 residues. With 4 bases clipped from V and 0 bases from J, the junction kept 10 bases outside the gene matches. Germline CDR1 and CDR2: SEHNR and FQNEAQ (reference sequence). The CDR3 region has the DNA TGTGCCAGCAGCTCCCACCCGGGACAGGGGGCTTATAGCAATCAGCCCCAGCATTTT. Protein sequence: CASSSHPGQGAYSNQPQHF. Together with reference TRBV7-9 and TRBJ1-5, the CDR3 gives the full variable domain: DTGVSQNPRHKITKRGQNVTFRCDPISEHNRLYWYRQTLGQGPEFLTYFQNEAQLEKSRLLSDRFSAERPKGSFSTLEIQRTEQGDSAMYLCASSSHPGQGAYSNQPQHFGDGTRLSIL.

The chain uses TRBV11-2 and TRBJ1-2; 8 nucleotides match TRBD1. Germline V gives CDR1 SGHAT, CDR2 FQNNGV. The ends lost 5 bases at V and 8 bases at J; junction bases unmatched: 13. The CDR3 is 15 amino acids. CDR3 sequence: CASSPLGQATRGYTF. The CDR3 DNA reads TGTGCCAGCAGCCCGCTGGGACAGGCCACCAGGGGCTACACCTTC.

This clone was found a few times. V and J are TRBV10-1 and TRBJ1-4; perhaps TRBD1 as D (5 bases). V lost 3 bases and J lost 7, with 12 bases in between. The CDR3 has 14 amino acids. Germline CDR1 and CDR2: WNHNN and SYGVQD (reference sequence). The CDR3 loop is CASSDSGKGEKLFF. The CDR3 coding sequence is TGCGCCAGCAGTGACTCAGGGAAAGGTGAAAAACTGTTTTTT.

The CDR3 sequence is CASTSSGAGNQPQHF. The CDR3 DNA follows: TGTGCCAGCACCTCCTCTGGGGCTGGGAATCAGCCCCAGCATTTT. The chain couples TRBV27 to TRBJ1-5, with D possibly TRBD1 on 5 matching bases. V was trimmed by 7 bases and J by 4 bases, leaving 17 bases between them. This CDR3 comprises 15 residues. The germline CDR1 and CDR2 sequences are MNHEY and SMNVEV (reference sequence).

The V and J genes are TRBV6-5 and TRBJ1-2; D gene uncertain. The germline gives CDR1 MNHEY, CDR2 SVGAGI. This CDR3 comprises 13 residues. The V end lost 2 bases, the J end lost 8 bases, and 12 bases lay between the germline ends. The CDR3 DNA follows: TGTGCCAGCAGTTACAGCCAGCGACGGGGCTACACCTTC. This gives the protein CASSYSQRRGYTF.

The genes are TRBV19 and TRBJ1-2; perhaps TRBD1 as D (6 bases). Trimming took off 4 bases at V and 3 bases at J, with 15 bases between the two ends. Germline-derived CDR1 and CDR2 are LNHDA and SQIVND (reference sequence). The length of the CDR3 is 15 residues. The DNA of the CDR3 is TGTGCCAGTAGTACCTTCAGGGGTTTGGACTATGGCTACACCTTC. The encoded protein is CASSTFRGLDYGYTF. The variable domain in full, with the rest retrieved from reference TRBV19 and TRBJ1-2, is DGGITQSPKYLFRKEGQNVTLSCEQNLNHDAMYWYRQDPGQGLRLIYYSQIVNDFQKGDIAEGYSVSREKKESFPLTVTSAQKNPTAFYLCASSTFRGLDYGYTFGSGTRLTVV.

This sequence joins TRBV30 and TRBJ2-7, with D maybe TRBD2 (6 bases). V was trimmed by 4 bases and J by 3 bases, leaving 16 bases between them. Germline CDR1 reads GTSNPN; CDR2 reads SVGIG (reference sequence). The CDR3 is 14 residues long. This chain's CDR3 is CAWTDYPRDYEQYF. CDR3 in DNA: TGTGCCTGGACGGACTACCCTAGGGACTACGAGCAGTACTTC.

This clone was counted once. This chain connects TRBV27 to TRBJ2-7; 8 positions agree with TRBD2. The J segment lost 2 bases and the V segment lost 3 bases, leaving 6 bases of the junction unmatched. Per germline, CDR1 MNHEY and CDR2 SMNVEV (reference sequence). This CDR3 is built from 15 residues. The CDR3 here is CASSFQPGLAYEQYF. The CDR3, as DNA: TGTGCCAGCAGTTTCCAACCGGGACTAGCCTACGAGCAGTACTTC.

This clone was observed a single time. The rearrangement joins TRBV28 to TRBJ2-5; D unclear. V was trimmed by 7 bases and J by 2 bases, leaving 17 bases between them. There are 15 residues in the CDR3. The germline gives CDR1 MDHEN, CDR2 SYDVKM. CDR3 loop: CASTIRGGLQETQYF. DNA of the CDR3: TGTGCCAGCACCATCCGTGGCGGCCTTCAAGAGACCCAGTACTTC.

The chain recombines TRBV29-1 with TRBJ2-3; TRBD1 matches 9 bases. The V gene end was trimmed by 4 bases and the J gene end by 5 bases; junction bases not matched to a gene: 7. Germline V gives CDR1 SQVTM, CDR2 ANQGSEA. The CDR3 consists of 14 residues. This CDR3 reads CSVVGGQGQDTQYF. The CDR3 region has the DNA TGCAGCGTTGTGGGGGGACAGGGTCAAGATACGCAGTATTTT.

The CDR3 region has the DNA TGTGCCAGCAGCCCTGGGACTAGCGGACTTTCCTACAATGAGCAGTTCTTC. It encodes CASSPGTSGLSYNEQFF. The chain has TRBV5-8 and TRBJ2-1; 11 bases match TRBD2. Per germline, CDR1 SGHTS and CDR2 YDEGEE. Trimming cost V 4 bases and J 1 base; bases outside gene matches: 7. This CDR3 spans 17 amino acids.

This sequence joins TRBV7-2 and TRBJ1-4; TRBD1 is a possible D gene (5 bases). Germline CDR1 SGHTA, CDR2 FQGNSA. CDR3 length: 14 residues. V was clipped by 5 bases and J by 7 bases, with 14 bases between them. The CDR3, as DNA: TGTGCCAGCAGCAGGCACCAGGGCGGTGAAAAACTGTTTTTT. Protein sequence: CASSRHQGGEKLFF. The complete variable domain, with remaining parts taken from reference TRBV7-2 and TRBJ1-4, reads GAGVSQSPSNKVTEKGKDVELRCDPISGHTALYWYRQSLGQGLEFLIYFQGNSAPDKSGLPSDRFSAERTGGSVSTLTIQRTQQEDSAVYLCASSRHQGGEKLFFGSGTQLSVL.

This chain connects TRBV7-6 to TRBJ2-7; 7 positions match TRBD1. Germline V lookup: CDR1 SGHVS, CDR2 FNYEAQ. The CDR3 loop spans 14 amino acids. V dropped 4 bases and J dropped 5; count of bases not matched to a gene: 8. Written as DNA, the CDR3 is TGTGCCAGCAGCTCCCGGAGACAGGGCGACGAGCAGTACTTC. Translated, it gives CASSSRRQGDEQYF.

The chain employs TRBV18 and TRBJ2-5; D is ambiguous. Trimming pared 4 bases from V and 2 bases from J, leaving 11 bases between. The CDR3 consists of 14 residues. Germline loops: CDR1 KGHSH, CDR2 LQKENI. In DNA form, the CDR3 reads TGTGCCAGCTCACTCCAAAGAGGTCAAGAGACCCAGTACTTC. Translating it yields CASSLQRGQETQYF. The whole variable domain, filled in from reference TRBV18 and TRBJ2-5, reads NAGVMQNPRHLVRRRGQEARLRCSPMKGHSHVYWYRQLPEEGLKFMVYLQKENIIDESGMPKERFSAEFPKEGPSILRIQQVVRGDSAAYFCASSLQRGQETQYFGPGTRLLVL.

V and J are TRBV7-9 and TRBJ2-1, with D unresolved. V lost 1 base and J lost 7, with 14 bases in between. The CDR3 extends over 15 amino acids. The germline gives CDR1 SEHNR, CDR2 FQNEAQ (reference sequence). The CDR3 region has the DNA TGTGCCAGCAGCTTAGTTCGCAGTATGAGGAATGAGCAGTTCTTC. Protein: CASSLVRSMRNEQFF.